These 27 T cell receptor beta chains were all obtained from the same sample, sequenced in a study of T cell repertoires in cytomegalovirus infection. Each CDR3 protein is one row after TCRdb ran MiXCR on the reads. The data contain just under 550,000 distinct CDR3 sequences, approximately 25% of them singletons. The source material was PBMCs. These receptors originate from a human donor in good health (CMV status not recorded). Some clones in this sample may be carry-over from other donors' samples.

The V gene is TRBV4-2, the J gene TRBJ1-1; D is unclear. Germline V CDR1 and CDR2: LGHNA, YNFKEQ. CDR3 length: 11 residues. V lost 6 bases and J 3 bases, leaving 5 bases between the germline ends. The CDR3 DNA reads TGTGCCAGCAGAATAGACACTGAAGCTTTCTTT. As protein: CASRIDTEAFF.

This clonotype was seen a few times. CDR3 sequence: CASSLGFPGGEQYF. The CDR3 nucleotides read TGTGCCAGCAGCTTAGGGTTCCCCGGGGGCGAGCAGTACTTC. The genes are TRBV11-2 and TRBJ2-7, with a possible D match to TRBD2 (6 bases). Germline V lookup: CDR1 SGHAT, CDR2 FQNNGV. CDR3 length: 14 residues. Trimming cost V 1 base and J 6 bases, with 13 bases left between them.

This chain's CDR3 is CASSEALGGNQPQHF. The CDR3 coding sequence is TGTGCCAGCAGTGAAGCCCTGGGGGGGAATCAGCCCCAGCATTTT. The V and J genes are TRBV6-1 and TRBJ1-5, with D perhaps matching TRBD1 (5 bases). This CDR3 is built from 15 residues. V was cut by 0 bases and J by 4 bases, with 10 bases left in between. Germline assignment: CDR1 MNHNS and CDR2 SASEGT.

This chain links TRBV27 with TRBJ2-1; TRBD2 aligns across 10 bases. The CDR3 sequence is 14 residues long. CDR1 and CDR2 (germline): MNHEY, SMNVEV (reference sequence). J was trimmed by 6 bases and V by 2 bases; bases with no gene match: 1. As DNA, the CDR3 is TGTGCCAGCAGTTTAATAGCGGGAGGCAATGAGCAGTTCTTC. Amino acid sequence: CASSLIAGGNEQFF.

The sample holds a few counts of this clonotype. The chain recombines TRBV10-2 with TRBJ2-5, with D possibly matching TRBD2 (5 bases). The ends were cut back, 2 bases at V and 0 bases at J, with 10 bases in the middle. Looked up from germline, CDR1 is WSHSY and CDR2 is SAAADI. The CDR3 extends over 15 amino acids. The CDR3 here is CASSEDYQYQETQYF. CDR3 DNA: TGCGCCAGCAGTGAGGACTACCAATACCAAGAGACCCAGTACTTC.

This clonotype was counted at least ten times. This chain connects TRBV28 to TRBJ2-5, with D possibly TRBD2 on 6 matching bases. The CDR3 covers 13 residues. V dropped 1 base and J dropped 3 bases, with 6 bases sitting between them. Germline V gives CDR1 MDHEN, CDR2 SYDVKM. The CDR3 loop reads CASSLSGEETQYF. The CDR3 region has the DNA TGTGCCAGCAGTTTATCGGGGGAAGAGACCCAGTACTTC.

The chain is built from TRBV5-6 and TRBJ1-1; D remains ambiguous. CDR1 and CDR2 (germline): SGHDT, YYEEEE. Trimming removed 0 bases at V and 1 base at J, with 7 bases between. CDR3 length: 14 residues. CDR3 region: CASSLVNPNTEAFF. In DNA, the CDR3 is TGTGCCAGCAGCTTGGTCAACCCGAACACTGAAGCTTTCTTT.

This clonotype was detected only a few times. This chain joins TRBV7-2 and TRBJ2-1; D perhaps matches TRBD1 (6 bases). The germline gives CDR1 SGHTA, CDR2 FQGNSA. The V and J ends lost 0 bases and 12 bases respectively, with 6 bases between them. The CDR3 is made up of 11 amino acids. CDR3 loop: CASSLAGAQFF. CDR3 bases: TGTGCCAGCAGCTTAGCGGGGGCGCAGTTCTTC.

In this sample, this clonotype turned up many times. The CDR3: CASSRTPTDPADTQYF. For the CDR3, the DNA is TGTGCCAGCAGCCGCACCCCGACAGACCCGGCAGATACGCAGTATTTT. The rearrangement joins TRBV7-2 to TRBJ2-3, with D perhaps TRBD1 (5 bases). Germline CDR1 SGHTA, CDR2 FQGNSA. Trimming left V 5 bases short and J 4 bases short, with 19 bases between. The CDR3 is 16 amino acids.

The V gene is TRBV28, the J gene TRBJ1-4, with D possibly TRBD1 on 5 matching bases. The CDR3 is made up of 16 amino acids. Trimming pared 3 bases from V and 7 bases from J, leaving 18 bases between. Germline V CDR1 and CDR2: MDHEN, SYDVKM. CDR3 region: CASSFFEGRGSEKLFF. The DNA of the CDR3 is TGTGCCAGCAGTTTTTTTGAGGGCCGGGGGAGTGAAAAACTGTTTTTT.

This chain uses TRBV30 with TRBJ1-2; possible D gene TRBD1, 6 bases. The CDR3 runs to 15 residues. Trimming left V 2 bases short and J 0 bases short, with 13 bases between. Germline CDR1 is GTSNPN and CDR2 is SVGIG (reference sequence). CDR3 protein: CAWSRRGVTNYGYTF. Written as DNA, the CDR3 is TGTGCCTGGAGTAGGAGGGGGGTCACTAACTATGGCTACACCTTC.

The chain couples TRBV12-3 or TRBV12-4 to TRBJ1-6, with D perhaps matching TRBD1 (5 bases). Deletions cut 4 bases from V and 10 bases from J, with 14 bases between. The CDR3 has 14 residues. CDR3 sequence reads: CASSSSGRYSPLHF. The CDR3 region has the DNA TGTGCCAGCAGTTCCTCAGGGCGATACTCACCCCTCCACTTT.

This clonotype was detected many times. The chain is built from TRBV7-8 and TRBJ2-3; D may be TRBD1 (7 bases). Germline V CDR1 and CDR2: SGHVS, FQNEAQ. This CDR3 has 19 residues. Trimming removed 2 bases from V and 0 bases from J, with 21 bases in between. CDR3: CASSLRGTAGRQSTDTQYF. Here the CDR3 DNA reads TGTGCCAGCAGCTTACGGGGGACAGCCGGTCGGCAAAGCACAGATACGCAGTATTTT.

This clonotype was counted at least ten times. The chain has TRBV7-8 and TRBJ2-7, with 7 bases lining up with TRBD1. Germline-derived CDR1 and CDR2 are SGHVS and FQNEAQ. This CDR3 comprises 12 residues. Trimming at V came to 5 bases and at J to 3 bases, leaving 1 base not matched to a gene. This CDR3 reads CASSGDSYEQYV. CDR3 DNA: TGTGCCAGCAGCGGGGACAGCTACGAGCAGTACGTC.

The table lists this clonotype with a few counts. The V and J genes are TRBV29-1 and TRBJ2-2; 10 nucleotides line up with TRBD2. V shed 4 bases and J 6 bases; nucleotides not matched to a gene: 5. The CDR3 is 14 amino acids. Germline V lookup: CDR1 SQVTM, CDR2 ANQGSEA. CDR3 bases: TGCAGCGTTGTGGCTAGCGGGAGTCCCGGGGAGCTGTTTTTT. Protein: CSVVASGSPGELFF.

The CDR3 DNA reads TGTGCCATCAGTGCGGACAGCTATGGCTACACCTTC. It codes for CAISADSYGYTF. V gene TRBV10-3 combines with J gene TRBJ1-2; possibly TRBD1 for D (6 bases). V lost 4 bases and J 4 bases, leaving 7 bases between the germline ends. The germline CDR1 and CDR2 sequences are ENHRY and SYGVKD. This CDR3 spans 12 amino acids.

This clonotype was picked up a small number of times. This chain links TRBV20-1 with TRBJ2-2; 10 nucleotides match TRBD2. The CDR3 has 17 residues. Trimming took 0 bases from V and 2 from J; bases not matched to a gene: 6. CDR1 DFQATT and CDR2 SNEGSKA come from the germline V gene (reference sequence). CDR3 DNA: TGCAGTGCTAGAGATGCTAGCGGGAGCATTAACACCGGGGAGCTGTTTTTT. Translation: CSARDASGSINTGELFF.

This clonotype was detected many times. This sequence joins TRBV7-2 and TRBJ1-1, with 8 bases lining up with TRBD1. The CDR3 consists of 14 residues. Germline V gene sequence: CDR1 SGHTA, CDR2 FQGNSA. Trimming cost V 5 bases and J 7 bases; bases outside gene matches: 9. CDR3 nucleotides: TGTGCCAGCAGCGCCCGGACAGGGCGCTATGAAGCTTTCTTT. Protein: CASSARTGRYEAFF.

The chain recombines TRBV7-8 with TRBJ2-1, with D perhaps TRBD2 (6 bases). The ends were cut back, 3 bases at V and 6 bases at J, with 15 bases in the middle. In germline, CDR1 is SGHVS, CDR2 FQNEAQ. This CDR3 is 15 amino acids long. The CDR3, as DNA: TGTGCCAGCAGCTTCCAGGGACTCGGGGCCAATGAGCAGTTCTTC. Amino acids: CASSFQGLGANEQFF.

This clonotype occurred a few times. The chain uses TRBV7-9 and TRBJ2-6, with D possibly matching TRBD1 (5 bases). The V end lost 2 bases, the J end lost 4 bases, and 9 bases lay between the germline ends. Germline CDR1 and CDR2: SEHNR and FQNEAQ (reference sequence). The CDR3 sequence is 15 residues long. The CDR3, as DNA: TGTGCCAGCAGCTTATCAGGGCTAGGGGCCAACGTCCTGACTTTC. It specifies CASSLSGLGANVLTF.

This rearrangement joins TRBV10-3 to TRBJ2-1, with 15 positions matching TRBD2. The CDR3 covers 17 residues. The V gene's germline CDR1 is ENHRY and CDR2 SYGVKD. With V trimmed by 0 bases and J by 6 bases, 3 bases remained unmatched. CDR3: CAISESGTSGRRNEQFF. The CDR3 nucleotides read TGTGCCATCAGTGAGTCCGGGACTAGCGGGAGGCGCAATGAGCAGTTCTTC.

This clonotype has just a few counts. One junction end does not reproduce the germline sequence, and a read error may be involved. This chain connects TRBV7-8 to TRBJ2-2; 9 positions match TRBD2. Germline CDR1 and CDR2: SGHVS and FQNEAQ. This CDR3 spans 16 amino acids. Here the CDR3 reads CASSLGSSGNAGELFF. CDR3 sequence (DNA): TGTGCCAGCAGCTTAGGGTCTAGCGGGAACGCCGGGGAGCTGTTTTTT.

The V call is TRBV7-2, the J call TRBJ1-4; 9 nucleotides match TRBD1. Unmatched junction bases numbered 4, after V lost 5 bases and J lost 0 bases. Germline loops: CDR1 SGHTA, CDR2 FQGNSA. The CDR3 totals 16 residues. The CDR3 spells CASSLGQGSTNEKLFF. The CDR3 DNA follows: TGTGCCAGCAGCCTAGGACAGGGGTCAACTAATGAAAAACTGTTTTTT.

This clonotype was observed a handful of times. J is TRBJ2-1 and V is TRBV7-6; 9 nucleotides match TRBD2. With 5 bases clipped from V and 8 bases from J, the junction kept 10 bases outside the gene matches. Germline CDR1 and CDR2: SGHVS and FNYEAQ. The CDR3 runs to 15 residues. The CDR3 loop is CASSPEASGTDEQFF. In nucleotides, the CDR3 is TGTGCCAGCAGCCCAGAGGCTAGCGGGACGGATGAGCAGTTCTTC.

The CDR3 DNA reads TGTGCCAGCAGCGAACATGGTTCGGAAGAGACCCAGTACTTC. Translating gives CASSEHGSEETQYF. The chain uses TRBV2 and TRBJ2-5; D is ambiguous. CDR1 is SNHLY and CDR2 is FYNNEI in the germline V gene. The CDR3 has 14 amino acids. The V end lost 6 bases, the J end lost 3 bases, and 14 bases lay between the germline ends.

This clonotype was detected ten times or more. This sequence joins TRBV7-2 and TRBJ2-5, with 10 bases identical to TRBD2. The J segment lost 4 bases and the V segment lost 2 bases, leaving 7 bases of the junction unmatched. CDR3 length: 16 residues. Germline V gene sequence: CDR1 SGHTA, CDR2 FQGNSA. CDR3 sequence reads: CASSLQSGRGVETQYF. The CDR3 nucleotides are TGTGCCAGCAGCTTACAAAGCGGGAGGGGGGTAGAGACCCAGTACTTC.

The chain joins TRBV4-3 to TRBJ2-4; 11 bases are a match to TRBD2. The ends lost 1 base at V and 4 bases at J; junction bases unmatched: 0. The CDR3 loop spans 15 amino acids. Germline V CDR1 and CDR2: LGHNA, YSLEER. CDR3 in DNA: TGCGCCAGCAGCCAAGGGACTAGCGGGAAAAACATTCAGTACTTC. This gives the protein CASSQGTSGKNIQYF.